These T cell receptor beta chains were read from a single sample in a study of early T cells in non-severe SARS-CoV-2 infection. TCRdb redid the calling of the 5' RACE reads with MiXCR, one entry per CDR3 protein. Of about 130,000 distinct CDR3 sequences listed, about 15% are singletons. The specimen was whole blood. Receptors originate from an adult who was a healthcare worker with PCR-confirmed SARS-CoV-2 infection or an uninfected control (not recorded which). Both conserved end residues are part of each CDR3. Each record gives: clone size, V gene, J gene, CDR3 length, D gene, CDR3 DNA, CDR3 protein. D genes are given only for firm matches. Some rows mark clone size as missing; the rest say once, few, many or name a class of expanded clone.

-,TRBV13,TRBJ2-4,17,-,TGTGCCAGCAGCTTAAGCGCGGGAAGGGACTCCAAAAACATTCAGTACTTC,CASSLSAGRDSKNIQYF
few,TRBV11-2,TRBJ2-7,8,-,TGTGCCAGCAGCTGGGGGTACTTC,CASSWGYF
many,TRBV7-3,TRBJ2-3,13,-,TGTGCCAGCAGCTTAGGCCACAGAGATACGCAGTATTTT,CASSLGHRDTQYF
many,TRBV3-1,TRBJ1-1,15,TRBD1,TGTGCCAGCAGCCAAGAAGGAGGACAGGGGGGACTCGCTTTCTTT,CASSQEGGQGGLAFF
many,TRBV3-1,TRBJ2-2,14,-,TGTGCCAGCAGCCAAGGTTGGCGAGGCGGGGAGCTGTTTTTT,CASSQGWRGGELFF
-,TRBV5-1,TRBJ1-2,15,-,TGCGCCAGCAGCTTGGGAGATCAGCCCGACTATGGCTACACCTTC,CASSLGDQPDYGYTF
-,TRBV4-1,TRBJ1-1,14,-,TGCGCCAGCAGCTTCAGAGGGGTCGGCACTGAAGCTTTCTTT,CASSFRGVGTEAFF
few,TRBV20-1,TRBJ1-1,13,-,TGCAGTGGGGCGTCAGGGACGGGCACTGAAGCTTTCTTT,CSGASGTGTEAFF
many,TRBV3-1,TRBJ1-6,14,-,TGTGCCAGCAGCCCTCAGGGGAGTAATTCACCCCTCCACTTT,CASSPQGSNSPLHF
few,TRBV7-2,TRBJ2-1,14,-,TGTGCCAGCAGCTTAGCGGGGGGGCAAAATGAGCAGTTCTTC,CASSLAGGQNEQFF
few,TRBV2,TRBJ1-5,17,TRBD1,TGTGCCAGCAGTGAGGACAGGGGTCGGATTAGCAATCAGCCCCAGCATTTT,CASSEDRGRISNQPQHF
few,TRBV4-1,TRBJ2-6,15,TRBD1,TGCGCCAGCAGCCCGGGACAGGGTGGGGCCAACGTCCTGACTTTC,CASSPGQGGANVLTF
many,TRBV5-1,TRBJ1-1,14,-,TGCGCCAGCAGCTTGGACGTGGGGAACACTGAAGCTTTCTTT,CASSLDVGNTEAFF
few,TRBV20-1,TRBJ2-7,16,TRBD2,TGCAGTGCAGCCGGACTAGCGGGGGGAGTATCCTACGAGCAGTACTTC,CSAAGLAGGVSYEQYF
many,TRBV20-1,TRBJ1-3,14,-,TGCAGTGCTTGGGGTACCAACTCTGGAAACACCATATATTTT,CSAWGTNSGNTIYF
few,TRBV12-3/TRBV12-4,TRBJ2-2,15,-,TGTGCCAGCAGTCCGATCCAGGGTATCAACGGGGAGCTGTTTTTT,CASSPIQGINGELFF
-,TRBV18,TRBJ1-5,13,TRBD1,TGTGCCAGCTCCTGGGACAGCGATAGGCCCCAGCATTTT,CASSWDSDRPQHF
few,TRBV27,TRBJ1-4,15,-,TGTGCCATAAGCTTTCCGGGAGTTGGTAGTAAAAAACTGTTTTTT,CAISFPGVGSKKLFF
-,TRBV3-1,TRBJ1-1,14,-,TGTGCCAGCAGCCAGACGCGGGTGGCCACTGAAGCTTTCTTT,CASSQTRVATEAFF
many,TRBV4-2,TRBJ2-4,16,TRBD1,TGTGCCAGCAGCCAGGAAATAAACAGGGGAGAGAACATTCAGTACTTC,CASSQEINRGENIQYF
-,TRBV3-1,TRBJ1-2,15,-,TGTGCCAGCAGCCAAGATCTTGTAGGCGGCTATGGCTACACCTTC,CASSQDLVGGYGYTF
few,TRBV6-2/TRBV6-3,TRBJ2-3,15,-,TGTGCCAGCAGTTACTCACGGGGGGCTCCAGATACGCAGTATTTT,CASSYSRGAPDTQYF
-,TRBV14,TRBJ1-6,15,TRBD1,TGTGCCAGCAGCTTGACCCGACAGGGAAGATCACCCCTCCACTTT,CASSLTRQGRSPLHF
-,TRBV29-1,TRBJ2-3,12,-,TGCAGCGGCCGAGTGGGCACAGATACGCAGTATTTT,CSGRVGTDTQYF
-,TRBV5-5,TRBJ1-1,14,-,TGTGCCAGCAGCTTGGTGGTAGGTTACACTGAAGCTTTCTTT,CASSLVVGYTEAFF
-,TRBV5-1,TRBJ1-1,14,-,TGCGCCAGCAGCTTGGGACCTGCGAGCACTGAAGCTTTCTTT,CASSLGPASTEAFF
few,TRBV2,TRBJ2-7,12,TRBD2,TGTGCCAGCCGTCTAGCGGGGGAAACGCAGTACTTC,CASRLAGETQYF
-,TRBV7-9,TRBJ1-1,15,TRBD1,TGTGCCAGCAGCTTTACGACAGTGCTACAGGGGGAAGCTTTCTTT,CASSFTTVLQGEAFF
medium-sized,TRBV12-3/TRBV12-4,TRBJ2-7,14,TRBD2,TGTGCCAGCAGACCCAGCGGGGGGGCCATCGAGCAGTACTTC,CASRPSGGAIEQYF
-,TRBV13,TRBJ1-1,15,TRBD1,TGTGCCAGCAGCAGGGGACAGGGGATGAACACTGAAGCTTTCTTT,CASSRGQGMNTEAFF